This T cell receptor (beta chain) originates from a study of blood T cell repertoires in COVID-19. Study-wide context: Researchers got acute and convalescent COVID-19 samples from the United States, Italy and Spain. PBMCs, B-cell-depleted T cells, or T cells were the source of the cDNA or gDNA that made up the material.

In the study's own analysis: Estimation of nucleated cell counts was performed using reference gene primer amplification. Data came from immunoSEQ multiplex PCR; TCRdb stores just in-frame clones and leaves some out. V and J calls and clone size are those listed in that table; D and trimming were worked out from the DNA. The table lists tens of thousands of clones, approximately 86% of them singletons. The sequencing input was peripheral blood. The sequence was obtained from a man aged 55 to 69 with acute or convalescent COVID-19.

Here the CDR3 DNA reads TGTGCCAGCAGCCAAACAGGGGGCGCTTATGAGACCCAGTACTTC. This gives the protein CASSQTGGAYETQYF. This sequence joins TRBV7-3 and TRBJ2-5, with TRBD1 matching 9 bases. This CDR3 region has 15 residues. CDR1 is SGHTA, CDR2 FQGTGA, per germline. V was pared by 5 bases and J by 5 bases, with 9 bases of the junction left unmatched.